Listed below are T cell receptor beta chains from one sample, sequenced in a study of blood T cells in healthy people across ages. TCRdb passed the 5' RACE reads through MiXCR, listing each CDR3 protein once. The sample lists more than 900,000 distinct CDR3 sequences, 20% to 25% occurring once. The data were also submitted as part of a second study, on T cells of mothers and their children.

The sequencing input was blood. The source of these receptors is a girl between 2 and 10 years old in good health. CDR3s include the opening cysteine and the closing phenylalanine or tryptophan. The D gene is left open where the match is weak. Clone size is given for some rows only: seen once, a few or many times, or a class if the clone is expanded.

J gene	D gene	clone size	V gene	CDR3 protein	CDR3 DNA
TRBJ2-2	TRBD1	.	TRBV29-1	CSVEAPRTGNTGELFF	TGCAGCGTTGAAGCTCCGCGGACAGGCAACACCGGGGAGCTGTTTTTT
TRBJ1-1	.	few	TRBV29-1	CSVEPLFGTEAFF	TGCAGCGTTGAGCCCCTCTTTGGCACTGAAGCTTTCTTT
TRBJ1-2	.	.	TRBV29-1	CSVGPTANIEGGYTF	TGCAGCGTCGGACCCACCGCCAATATAGAAGGCGGCTACACCTTC
TRBJ2-5	.	few	TRBV29-1	CSVEPTGRETQYF	TGCAGCGTTGAACCGACGGGCCGCGAGACCCAGTACTTC
TRBJ1-2	.	.	TRBV7-2	CASSTTGWDYGYTF	TGTGCCAGCAGCACTACAGGGTGGGACTATGGCTACACCTTC
TRBJ1-3	.	.	TRBV7-9	CASSLAVARPSGNTIYF	TGTGCCAGCAGCTTAGCGGTTGCAAGACCCTCTGGAAACACCATATATTTT
TRBJ1-2	.	few	TRBV29-1	CNLNTDNYGYTF	TGCAACTTAAACACAGATAACTATGGCTACACCTTC
TRBJ1-2	.	.	TRBV6-6	CATISRWTNYGYTF	TGTGCCACCATCTCCCGCTGGACAAACTATGGCTACACCTTC
TRBJ1-2	.	.	TRBV29-1	CSVDTSDGGYTF	TGCAGCGTTGATACGTCTGACGGTGGCTACACCTTC
TRBJ2-7	TRBD2	few	TRBV7-8	CASSGTSVIWEQYF	TGTGCCAGCAGCGGGACTAGCGTTATTTGGGAGCAGTACTTC
TRBJ2-1	.	few	TRBV19	CASSKGDSGHEQFF	TGTGCCAGTAGTAAGGGGGATAGCGGCCATGAGCAGTTCTTC
TRBJ2-1	.	few	TRBV27	CASSRRDALRDEQFF	TGTGCCAGCAGCCGCCGGGACGCACTTCGCGATGAGCAGTTCTTC
TRBJ2-1	TRBD2	.	TRBV6-2/TRBV6-3	CASSPLSGGADEQFF	TGTGCCAGCAGCCCTCTCAGCGGGGGGGCGGATGAGCAGTTCTTC
TRBJ1-2	.	.	TRBV24-1	CATSDLPAGSNGYTF	TGTGCCACCAGTGATTTACCGGCAGGGAGCAATGGCTACACCTTC
TRBJ2-7	TRBD1	many	TRBV29-1	CSVIPTGGNYEQYF	TGCAGCGTTATACCGACAGGGGGGAACTACGAGCAGTACTTC
TRBJ2-7	.	.	TRBV7-8	CAAQSGGSYEQYF	TGTGCGGCACAGAGTGGGGGCTCCTACGAGCAGTACTTC
TRBJ2-1	.	few	TRBV5-1	CASSTMGNEQFF	TGCGCCAGCAGTACGATGGGAAATGAGCAGTTCTTC
TRBJ2-5	.	many	TRBV5-1	CASSLTGTQETQYF	TGCGCCAGCAGCTTAACAGGGACTCAAGAGACCCAGTACTTC
TRBJ2-1	TRBD2	.	TRBV5-1	CASSSLSSGLSSYNEQFF	TGCGCCAGCAGCTCCCTATCTAGCGGCCTAAGCTCCTACAATGAGCAGTTCTTC
TRBJ1-2	.	.	TRBV27	CASSLSLDINYGYTF	TGTGCCAGCAGTTTATCCCTCGACATTAACTATGGCTACACCTTC
TRBJ1-5	.	few	TRBV20-1	CSARRVLGSQSNQPQHF	TGCAGTGCTAGGCGGGTGCTGGGGTCGCAGAGCAATCAGCCCCAGCATTTT
TRBJ2-7	.	.	TRBV20-1	CSARALIYEQYF	TGCAGTGCTAGAGCCTTGATATACGAGCAGTACTTC
TRBJ2-7	.	.	TRBV6-1	CATDLPNREQYF	TGTGCCACGGACCTCCCGAACCGCGAGCAGTACTTC
TRBJ2-7	TRBD2	few	TRBV12-3/TRBV12-4	CASSLSGGRAPEQYF	TGTGCCAGCAGTTTATCGGGCGGGAGGGCCCCCGAGCAGTACTTC
TRBJ2-1	.	.	TRBV20-1	CSARDALDYHNEQFF	TGCAGTGCGCGTGACGCCTTGGACTACCACAATGAGCAGTTCTTC
TRBJ2-5	TRBD2	.	TRBV5-1	CASSKTRGDQETQYF	TGCGCCAGTTCCAAAACGCGGGGGGATCAAGAGACCCAGTACTTC
TRBJ1-2	.	.	TRBV7-9	CASSGDGTYGYTF	TGTGCCAGCAGCGGAGACGGGACTTATGGCTACACCTTC
TRBJ1-1	.	many	TRBV4-2	CASSQESRAEAFF	TGTGCCAGCAGCCAAGAGTCCCGAGCCGAAGCTTTCTTT
TRBJ2-6	.	.	TRBV7-2	CASSLVSAGSGANVLTF	TGTGCCAGCAGCTTAGTCAGCGCAGGTTCAGGGGCCAACGTCCTGACTTTC
TRBJ1-2	.	.	TRBV4-1	CASSQEPGHNYGYTF	TGCGCCAGCAGCCAAGAACCGGGACACAATTATGGCTACACCTTC
TRBJ1-5	.	few	TRBV20-1	CSAKGEMGNQPQHF	TGCAGTGCTAAGGGGGAGATGGGCAATCAGCCCCAGCATTTT
TRBJ2-5	.	few	TRBV12-3/TRBV12-4	CASSFWDEEETQYF	TGTGCCAGCAGTTTCTGGGATGAGGAAGAGACCCAGTACTTC
TRBJ1-1	.	few	TRBV11-2	CASSPMAKREAFF	TGTGCCAGCAGCCCCATGGCCAAGCGTGAAGCTTTCTTT
TRBJ2-7	.	few	TRBV4-3	CASSQDLEGGYEQYF	TGCGCCAGCAGCCAAGATCTGGAGGGGGGCTACGAGCAGTACTTC
TRBJ2-7	TRBD2	few	TRBV27	CASISQAGGNEQYF	TGTGCCAGCATATCCCAAGCGGGGGGGAACGAGCAGTACTTC
TRBJ1-2	.	few	TRBV12-3/TRBV12-4	CAEPRGAYGYTF	TGTGCCGAACCCCGGGGGGCTTATGGCTACACCTTC
TRBJ2-1	TRBD2	few	TRBV4-1	CASSQGGLAGGSEQFF	TGCGCCAGCAGCCAGGGGGGACTAGCGGGAGGGAGTGAGCAGTTCTTC
TRBJ2-5	.	.	TRBV7-8	CASSRSREQTQYF	TGTGCCAGCAGCAGAAGCCGGGAACAGACCCAGTACTTC
TRBJ2-5	TRBD2	few	TRBV24-1	CATSVVTSVQETQYF	TGTGCCACCAGTGTTGTGACTAGCGTTCAAGAGACCCAGTACTTC
TRBJ1-2	.	.	TRBV9	CASSPGNGEYGYGYTF	TGTGCCAGCAGCCCTGGTAACGGCGAATATGGGTATGGCTACACCTTC
TRBJ2-7	.	.	TRBV20-1	CSARDLDSSYEQYF	TGCAGTGCTAGAGATCTCGACAGCTCCTACGAGCAGTACTTC
TRBJ2-3	.	many	TRBV7-8	CASSPPREDTQYF	TGTGCCAGCAGCCCCCCTCGGGAAGATACGCAGTATTTT